The T cell receptor (beta chain) described here comes from a study of neurological immune-mediated disorders (dated by TCRdb to the late 2010s). Turning to the overall study: Using UMI-based sequencing, the study compared peripheral blood TCR-beta repertoires from patients with HTLV-I-associated myelopathy (HAM/TSP), patients with multiple sclerosis, and healthy controls. Alongside PBMC samples, the set of some 97 TCR-beta libraries contained longitudinal samples, technical triplicates, and paired CD4+ and CD8+ T-cell subsets that had been sorted. The cohort comprised approximately 67 subjects: approximately 15 HAM/TSP patients, roughly 34 multiple sclerosis patients and 20 or so healthy controls.

cDNA was synthesized by template-switch 5'RACE using a primer with a 10-nucleotide random unique molecular identifier that tagged each TCR transcript. Each sequencing run produced over 160 million TCR-beta sequences covering 15-18 subjects. The RNeasy kit was used for extraction of total RNA. The KAPA Real-time Library Amplification kit was used to amplify TCR-beta VDJ regions with primers targeting the TCR constant region and the 5'RACE anchor. Sample indexes and Illumina adaptors were added in a first PCR, and a second PCR then increased library yield. After Ampure bead purification, the TCR product of roughly 650 bp was size-selected on a 2% E-gel SizeSelection system. Before pooling, library quality was checked on a Bioanalyzer, concentration was measured with Qubit, and libraries were quantified with the Kapa Library Quantification kit. An Illumina HiSeq 2500 was used to sequence the libraries paired-end at 2 x 150 bp. To increase sequence diversity, about 25-31% phiX was spiked into each library pool. Regarding the original processing steps: Quality-filtered reads were processed with the UMI-based MiGEC pipeline, and over 90% of raw TCR sequences were removed by the MiGEC pipeline during error correction. VDJ genes were aligned to IMGT germline references, and clonotypes were defined by unique CDR3 amino acid sequence plus V-J genes. VDJtools evaluated clonal expansion, Shannon diversity and CDR3 relatedness (CalcPairwiseDistances, ClusterSamples); CLCbio workbench built phylogenetic trees. Using coefficient-of-variation modelling across technical triplicates, the study counted a clone as expanded if it had at least 8 unique UMIs. TCRdb trimmed public reads at Q25 via fastp, called clones via MiXCR and kept in-frame beta chains. Entries are consolidated by CDR3 protein sequence, retaining the most common genes and DNA. The V and J calls here are based on TCRdb, not the publication. A total of some 79,000 distinct CDR3 sequences appear in this sample, roughly an eighth of them only once. 6.8% of the sample lies in the top ten.

This clonotype was recorded many times. Its recognized antigen is unknown. Base qualities are not recorded, but no much larger clone differs from it by a single base. The CDR3 spans 17 residues, from the cysteine through the phenylalanine. CDR3 DNA is the only sequence kept; it has 51 bases, read in frame from the first base. CDR1 DFQATT and CDR2 SNEGSKA were looked up in the germline V gene (reference sequence). V is pared back by 6 bases and J by 0 bases, with 23 bases lying between the germline termini. Broader findings and caveats from the paper: Across subjects, expanded clones never shared an identical CDR3 amino acid sequence, which suggests that the TCR-beta repertoires in every group were private. TCR clonal expansion was highest in HAM/TSP patients and lowest in MS patients, with MS patients falling below even healthy controls.

Blood bank volunteers in Maryland, USA served as the healthy controls. Unsorted PBMC libraries were generated from 2 million PBMCs stored in RNAlater at -80 °C until RNA extraction. Peripheral blood was subjected to Ficoll-Hypaque density gradient centrifugation to isolate PBMCs, which were then cryopreserved in liquid nitrogen. The chain couples TRBV20-1 to TRBJ2-5; the best D guess is TRBD2, with 5 bases matching. Sequencing was carried out using PBMCs. The source of this sequence is a woman in her forties or fifties in good health. The base sequence is TGCAGTGCCAGCGGAGCGACGGTAGCAGAGTACCAAGAGACCCAGTACTTC. Translated, it reads CSASGATVAEYQETQYF.